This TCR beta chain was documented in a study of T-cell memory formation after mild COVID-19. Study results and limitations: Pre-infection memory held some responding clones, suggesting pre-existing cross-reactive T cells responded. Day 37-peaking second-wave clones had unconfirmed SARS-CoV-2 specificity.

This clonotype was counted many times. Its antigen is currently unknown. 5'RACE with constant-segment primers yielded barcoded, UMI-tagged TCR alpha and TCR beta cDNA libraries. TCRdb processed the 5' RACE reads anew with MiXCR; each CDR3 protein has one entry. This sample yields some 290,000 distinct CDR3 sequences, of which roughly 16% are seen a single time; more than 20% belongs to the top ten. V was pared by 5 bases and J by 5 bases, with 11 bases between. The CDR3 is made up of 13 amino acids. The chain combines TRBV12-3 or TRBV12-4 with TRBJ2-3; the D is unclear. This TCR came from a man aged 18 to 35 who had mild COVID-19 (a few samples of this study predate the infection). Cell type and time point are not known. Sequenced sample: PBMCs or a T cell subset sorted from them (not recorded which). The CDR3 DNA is TGTGCCAGCAGTGCGCCCTCGGTAGATACGCAGTATTTT. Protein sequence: CASSAPSVDTQYF.